This record concerns one TCR beta chain sequence. This sample was taken from a study of shared clonotypes between healthy human individuals. Measured with immunoSEQ multiplex PCR; TCRdb has only the in-frame clones, and not every one. The sample holds around 1.1 million clones; about 84% are singletons and the top ten take around 0.6%. The sample taken for sequencing was memory CD4+ T cells from PBMCs. Described subset: CD45RA-negative fraction. The sequence derives from a man younger than 30 in good health. Some clones in this sample may be carry-over from other donors' samples.

The CDR3 loop reads CASSEEPSLRKYF. The DNA of the CDR3 is TGTGCCAGCAGTGAAGAGCCTAGCTTAAGGAAGTATTTT. This chain connects TRBV2 to TRBJ2-3; tentative D call: TRBD2 (5 bases). From germline, CDR1 is SNHLY and CDR2 FYNNEI. CDR3 length: 13 amino acids. Trimming removed 1 base at V and 13 bases at J, with 15 bases between. Complete variable domain (other parts from reference TRBV2 and TRBJ2-3): EPEVTQTPSHQVTQMGQEVILRCVPISNHLYFYWYRQILGQKVEFLVSFYNNEISEKSEIFDDQFSVERPDGSNFTLKIRSTKLEDSAMYFCASSEEPSLRKYFGPGTRLTVL.